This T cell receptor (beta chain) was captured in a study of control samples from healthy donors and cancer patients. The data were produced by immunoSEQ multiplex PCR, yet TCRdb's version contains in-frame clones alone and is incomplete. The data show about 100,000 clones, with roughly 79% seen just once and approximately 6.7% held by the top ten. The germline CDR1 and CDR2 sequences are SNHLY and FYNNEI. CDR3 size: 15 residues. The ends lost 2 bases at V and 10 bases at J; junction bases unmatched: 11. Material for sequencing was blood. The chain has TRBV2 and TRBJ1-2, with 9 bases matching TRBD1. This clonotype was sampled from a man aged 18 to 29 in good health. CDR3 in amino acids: CASSELGGTGKVYTF. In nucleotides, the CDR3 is TGTGCCAGCAGTGAACTGGGTGGGACAGGGAAAGTCTACACCTTC.